This entry describes one T cell receptor beta chain. Time point defined: newly diagnosed GD, antithyroid drugs for less than 3 months. Extracted PBMC RNA gave rise to the TCR library. It was an endocrinology department in Xi'an, China, that provided the patients. Per the germline V gene, CDR1 is GTSNPN and CDR2 is SVGIG (reference sequence). The length of the CDR3 is 13 residues. V lost 3 bases, J lost 0 bases, and 6 bases lay in between. According to the study, TCR beta libraries were built with iRepertoire HTBI primers and CDR3-region Arm-PCR. TCRdb called the multiplex PCR reads again in MiXCR, with one record for every CDR3 protein. Of 400,000 to 500,000 distinct CDR3 sequences listed, approximately 16% are singletons. The data derive from a study of regulatory T cells in long-lasting Graves disease. The wider study: Graves' patients with a new diagnosis had received antithyroid drugs under 3 months.

These data also featured in a second study, about T cells in Graves' hyperthyroidism and ophthalmopathy. That study adds: Appearing also in blood were most of the thyroid clonotypes expanded above 0.001.

Source: peripheral blood mononuclear cells (PBMCs), taken at new diagnosis, from a patient treated with antithyroid drugs. The chain employs TRBV30 and TRBJ1-5; D not certain. The sequence was collected from a woman younger than 30 with Graves disease. CDR3 DNA: TGTGCCTGGAGAGATAATAGCAATCAGCCCCAGCATTTT. It specifies CAWRDNSNQPQHF.